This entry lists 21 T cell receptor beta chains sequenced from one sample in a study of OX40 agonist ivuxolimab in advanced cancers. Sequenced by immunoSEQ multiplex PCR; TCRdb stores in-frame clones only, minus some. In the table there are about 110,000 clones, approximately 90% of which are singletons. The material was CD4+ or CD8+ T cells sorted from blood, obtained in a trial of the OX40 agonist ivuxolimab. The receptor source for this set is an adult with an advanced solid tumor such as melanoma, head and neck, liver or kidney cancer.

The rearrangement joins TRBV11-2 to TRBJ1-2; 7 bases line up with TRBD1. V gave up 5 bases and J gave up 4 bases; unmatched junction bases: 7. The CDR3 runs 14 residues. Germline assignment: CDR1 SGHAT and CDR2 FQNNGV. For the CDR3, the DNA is TGTGCCAGCAGCACGAGACAGGGCGGCTATGGCTACACCTTC. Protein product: CASSTRQGGYGYTF.

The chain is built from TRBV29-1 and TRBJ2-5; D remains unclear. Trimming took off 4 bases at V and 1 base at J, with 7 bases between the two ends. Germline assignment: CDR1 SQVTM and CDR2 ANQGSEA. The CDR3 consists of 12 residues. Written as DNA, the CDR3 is TGCAGCGTTGCTGCCCCCCAAGAGACCCAGTACTTC. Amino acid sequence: CSVAAPQETQYF. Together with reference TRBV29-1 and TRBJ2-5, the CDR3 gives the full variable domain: SAVISQKPSRDICQRGTSLTIQCQVDSQVTMMFWYRQQPGQSLTLIATANQGSEATYESGFVIDKFPISRPNLTFSTLTVSNMSPEDSSIYLCSVAAPQETQYFGPGTRLLVL.

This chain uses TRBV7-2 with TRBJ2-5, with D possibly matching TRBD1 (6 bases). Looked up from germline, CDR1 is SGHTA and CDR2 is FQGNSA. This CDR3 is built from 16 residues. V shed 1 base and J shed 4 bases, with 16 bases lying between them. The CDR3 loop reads CASSLGQQGVGETQYF. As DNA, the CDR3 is TGTGCCAGCAGCTTAGGCCAACAGGGAGTTGGAGAGACCCAGTACTTC.

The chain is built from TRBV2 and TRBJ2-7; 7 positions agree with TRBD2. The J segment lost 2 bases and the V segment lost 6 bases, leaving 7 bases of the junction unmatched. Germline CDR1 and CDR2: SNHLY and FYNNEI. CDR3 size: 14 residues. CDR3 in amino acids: CASSALSGTYEQYF. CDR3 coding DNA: TGTGCCAGCAGCGCCCTCAGCGGGACCTACGAGCAGTACTTC.

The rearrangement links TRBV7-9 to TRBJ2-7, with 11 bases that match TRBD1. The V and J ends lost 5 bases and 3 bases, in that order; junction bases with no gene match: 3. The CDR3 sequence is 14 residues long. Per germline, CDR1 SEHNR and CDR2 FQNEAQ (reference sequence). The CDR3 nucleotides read TGTGCCAGCAGCCCCGGGACAGGGGGCTACGAGCAGTACTTC. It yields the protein CASSPGTGGYEQYF.

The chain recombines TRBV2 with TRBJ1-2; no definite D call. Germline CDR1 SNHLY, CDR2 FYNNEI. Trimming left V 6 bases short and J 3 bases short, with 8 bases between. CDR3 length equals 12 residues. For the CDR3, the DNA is TGTGCCAGCAGCCGCGGGGACTATGGCTACACCTTC. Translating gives CASSRGDYGYTF.

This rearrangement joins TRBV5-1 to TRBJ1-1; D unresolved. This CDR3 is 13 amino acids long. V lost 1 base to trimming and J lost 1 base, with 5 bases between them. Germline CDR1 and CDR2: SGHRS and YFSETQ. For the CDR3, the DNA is TGCGCCAGCAGCTTGATTGGGAACACTGAAGCTTTCTTT. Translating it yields CASSLIGNTEAFF.

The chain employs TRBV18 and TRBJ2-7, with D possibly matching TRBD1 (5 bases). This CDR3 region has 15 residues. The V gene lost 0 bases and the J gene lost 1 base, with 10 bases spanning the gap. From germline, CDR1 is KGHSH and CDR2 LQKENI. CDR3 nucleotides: TGTGCCAGCTCACCACCAGGGAAGGGGTCCTACGAGCAGTACTTC. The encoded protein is CASSPPGKGSYEQYF.

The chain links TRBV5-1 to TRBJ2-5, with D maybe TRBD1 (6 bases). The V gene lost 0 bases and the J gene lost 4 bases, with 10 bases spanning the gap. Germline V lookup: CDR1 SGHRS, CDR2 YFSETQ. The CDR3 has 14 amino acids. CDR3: CASSLVARGETQYF. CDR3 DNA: TGCGCCAGCAGCTTGGTAGCCAGGGGAGAGACCCAGTACTTC.

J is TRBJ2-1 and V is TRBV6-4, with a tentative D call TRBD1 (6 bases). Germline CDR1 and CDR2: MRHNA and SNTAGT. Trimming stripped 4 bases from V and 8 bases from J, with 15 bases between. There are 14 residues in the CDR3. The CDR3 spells CASSAQGARDEQFF. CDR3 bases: TGTGCCAGCAGTGCACAGGGCGCGCGCGATGAGCAGTTCTTC.

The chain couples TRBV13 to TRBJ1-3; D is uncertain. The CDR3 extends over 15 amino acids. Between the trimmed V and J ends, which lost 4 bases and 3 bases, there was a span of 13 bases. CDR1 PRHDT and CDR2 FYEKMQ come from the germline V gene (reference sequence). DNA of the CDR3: TGTGCCAGCAGCTATGGGGATGCCCGTGGAAACACCATATATTTT. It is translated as CASSYGDARGNTIYF. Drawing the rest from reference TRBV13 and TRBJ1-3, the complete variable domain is AAGVIQSPRHLIKEKRETATLKCYPIPRHDTVYWYQQGPGQDPQFLISFYEKMQSDKGSIPDRFSAQQFSDYHSELNMSSLELGDSALYFCASSYGDARGNTIYFGEGSWLTVV.

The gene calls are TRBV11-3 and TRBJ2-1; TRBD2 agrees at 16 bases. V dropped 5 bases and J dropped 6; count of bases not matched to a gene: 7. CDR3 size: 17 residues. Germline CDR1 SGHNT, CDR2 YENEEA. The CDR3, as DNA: TGTGCCAGCAGCCACGTCGGGACTAGCGGGAGGGTCAATGAGCAGTTCTTC. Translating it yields CASSHVGTSGRVNEQFF.

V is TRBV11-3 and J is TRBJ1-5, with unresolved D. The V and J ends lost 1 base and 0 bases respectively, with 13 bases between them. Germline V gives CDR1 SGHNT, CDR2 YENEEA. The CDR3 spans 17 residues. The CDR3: CASSLVLRLYSNQPQHF. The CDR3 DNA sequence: TGTGCCAGCAGCTTAGTCCTTCGGCTGTATAGCAATCAGCCCCAGCATTTT.

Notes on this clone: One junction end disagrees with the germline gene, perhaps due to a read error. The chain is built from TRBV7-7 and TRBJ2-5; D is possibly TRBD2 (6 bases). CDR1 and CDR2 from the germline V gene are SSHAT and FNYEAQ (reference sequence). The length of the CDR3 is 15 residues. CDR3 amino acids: CASSLGASALATQYF. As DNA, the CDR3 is TGTGCTAGCAGCTTAGGGGCTAGCGCACTAGCCACCCAGTACTTC.

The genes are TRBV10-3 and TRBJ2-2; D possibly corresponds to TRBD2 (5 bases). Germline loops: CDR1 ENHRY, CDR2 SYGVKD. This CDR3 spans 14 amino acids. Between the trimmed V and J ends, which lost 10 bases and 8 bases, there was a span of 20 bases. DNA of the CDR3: TGTGCCAGCCTGGCTGTGCAGACTAATGGGGAGCTGTTTTTT. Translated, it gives CASLAVQTNGELFF.

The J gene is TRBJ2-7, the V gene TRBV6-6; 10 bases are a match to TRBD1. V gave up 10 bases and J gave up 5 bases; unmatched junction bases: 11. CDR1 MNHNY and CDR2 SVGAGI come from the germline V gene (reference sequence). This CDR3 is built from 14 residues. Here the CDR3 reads CATRKGQGWHEQYF. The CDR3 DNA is TGTGCCACTCGAAAGGGACAGGGGTGGCACGAGCAGTACTTC.

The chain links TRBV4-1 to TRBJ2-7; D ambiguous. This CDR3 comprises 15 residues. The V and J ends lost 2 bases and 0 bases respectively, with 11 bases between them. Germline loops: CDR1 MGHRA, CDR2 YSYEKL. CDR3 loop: CASSQFRDFSYEQYF. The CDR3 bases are TGCGCCAGCAGCCAATTTCGAGACTTCTCCTACGAGCAGTACTTC.

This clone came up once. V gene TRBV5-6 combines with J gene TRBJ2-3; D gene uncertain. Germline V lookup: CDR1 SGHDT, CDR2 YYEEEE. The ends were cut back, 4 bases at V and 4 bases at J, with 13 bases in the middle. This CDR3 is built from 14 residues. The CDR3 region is CASSPLGVADTQYF. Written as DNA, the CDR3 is TGTGCCAGCAGCCCGCTTGGAGTAGCAGATACGCAGTATTTT.

This chain's CDR3 is CASSVRQETQYF. The CDR3 bases are TGTGCCAGCAGTGTTAGACAAGAGACCCAGTACTTC. The chain combines TRBV6-1 with TRBJ2-5; no firm D call. The CDR3 sequence is 12 residues long. From germline, CDR1 is MNHNS and CDR2 SASEGT. V shed 4 bases and J shed 2 bases, with 5 bases lying between them.

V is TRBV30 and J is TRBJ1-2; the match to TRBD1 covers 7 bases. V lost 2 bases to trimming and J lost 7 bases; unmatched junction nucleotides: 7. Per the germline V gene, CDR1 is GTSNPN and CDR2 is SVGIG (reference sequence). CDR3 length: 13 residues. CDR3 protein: CAWSPTGAGGYTF. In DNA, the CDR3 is TGTGCCTGGAGTCCAACAGGGGCGGGTGGCTACACCTTC.

CDR3 protein: CASSQDKGLAGREYEQYF. DNA of the CDR3: TGTGCCAGCAGCCAAGATAAGGGACTAGCGGGGAGAGAGTACGAGCAGTACTTC. The chain is built from TRBV4-2 and TRBJ2-7; 13 bases align to TRBD2. The V gene end was trimmed by 0 bases and the J gene end by 4 bases; junction bases not matched to a gene: 9. The CDR3 totals 18 residues. Germline V gives CDR1 LGHNA, CDR2 YNFKEQ.